This T cell receptor (beta chain) originates from a study of identical twins. Findings and limits, study-wide: Memory repertoires showed no such pattern, whereas abundant cord blood beta clonotypes carried fewer insertions. The models gave estimates that fell short of the out-of-frame TCR alpha sharing seen in monozygotic twins.

CDR3 length: 18 residues. Between the trimmed V and J ends, which lost 7 bases and 8 bases, there was a span of 30 bases. Germline CDR1 ENHRY, CDR2 SYGVKD. It was template switching that added a universal primer site, and there were unique molecular identifiers on the cDNA. One entry per CDR3 protein results from TCRdb running MiXCR on the 5' RACE reads. In the table there are 460,000 or so distinct CDR3 sequences, about 14% of which are singletons. A word on this clonotype: Its antigen remains unidentified.

Separately, the same data were catalogued under a study of yellow fever vaccine responses in identical twins. From that study: Reportedly, twins' vaccine T cell responses looked partly convergent and partly personalized.

The sequenced sample was CD4+ T cells sorted from blood. The receptor comes from a woman younger than 35 in good health. This chain links TRBV10-3 with TRBJ2-1; D assignment may be TRBD1 or TRBD2 (10 bases each). CDR3 in DNA: TGTGCCATCACCAGACAGGGGGCTAGCGGGAGATTGGGCGATGAGCAGTTCTTC. Translating gives CAITRQGASGRLGDEQFF.